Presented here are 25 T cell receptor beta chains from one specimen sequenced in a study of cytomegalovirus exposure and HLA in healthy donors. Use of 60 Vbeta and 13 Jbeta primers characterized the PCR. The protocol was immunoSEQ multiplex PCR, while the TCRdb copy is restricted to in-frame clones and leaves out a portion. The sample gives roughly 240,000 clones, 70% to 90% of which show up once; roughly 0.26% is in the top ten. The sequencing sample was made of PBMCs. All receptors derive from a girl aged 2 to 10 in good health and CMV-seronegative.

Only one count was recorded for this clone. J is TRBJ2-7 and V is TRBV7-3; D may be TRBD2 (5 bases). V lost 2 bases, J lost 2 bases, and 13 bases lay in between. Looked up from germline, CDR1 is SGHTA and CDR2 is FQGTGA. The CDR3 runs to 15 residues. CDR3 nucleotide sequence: TGTGCCAGCAGCTTACAGCCTAGCATAGCCTACGAGCAGTACTTC. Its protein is CASSLQPSIAYEQYF. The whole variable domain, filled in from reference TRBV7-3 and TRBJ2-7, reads GAGVSQTPSNKVTEKGKYVELRCDPISGHTALYWYRQSLGQGPEFLIYFQGTGAADDSGLPNDRFFAVRPEGSVSTLKIQRTERGDSAVYLCASSLQPSIAYEQYFGPGTRLTVT.

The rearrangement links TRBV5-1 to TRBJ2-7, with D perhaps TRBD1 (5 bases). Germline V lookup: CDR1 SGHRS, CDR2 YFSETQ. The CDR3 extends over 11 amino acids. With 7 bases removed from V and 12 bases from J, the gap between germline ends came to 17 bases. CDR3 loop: CASDRYGSGYF. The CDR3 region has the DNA TGCGCCAGCGACAGATATGGCTCGGGGTACTTC.

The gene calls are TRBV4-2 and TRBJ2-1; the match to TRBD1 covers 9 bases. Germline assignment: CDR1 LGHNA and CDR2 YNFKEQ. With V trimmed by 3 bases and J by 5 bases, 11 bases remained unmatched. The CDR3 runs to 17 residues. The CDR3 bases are TGTGCCAGCAGCCAGGCAGGGACAGGGTGGTTTAACAATGAGCAGTTCTTC. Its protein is CASSQAGTGWFNNEQFF.

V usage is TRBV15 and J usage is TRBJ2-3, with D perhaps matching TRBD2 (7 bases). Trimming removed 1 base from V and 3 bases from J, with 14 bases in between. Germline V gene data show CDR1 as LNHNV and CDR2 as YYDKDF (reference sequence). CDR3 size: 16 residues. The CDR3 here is CATSRALGGGTDTQYF. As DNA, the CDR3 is TGTGCCACCAGCAGAGCTCTAGGGGGGGGGACAGATACGCAGTATTTT.

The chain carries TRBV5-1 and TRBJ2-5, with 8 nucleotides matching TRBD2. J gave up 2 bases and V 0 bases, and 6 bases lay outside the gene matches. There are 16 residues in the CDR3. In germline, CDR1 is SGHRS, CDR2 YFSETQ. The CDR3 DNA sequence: TGCGCCAGCAGCTTGGAGGGGGGACTAGGACAAGAGACCCAGTACTTC. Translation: CASSLEGGLGQETQYF.

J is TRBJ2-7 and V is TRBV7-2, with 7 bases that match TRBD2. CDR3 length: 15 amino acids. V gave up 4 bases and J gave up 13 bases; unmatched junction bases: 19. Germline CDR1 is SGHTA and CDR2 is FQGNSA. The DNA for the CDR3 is TGTGCCAGCAGCTCATGGACTAGAGGCATGCTACGAGCCTACTTC. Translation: CASSSWTRGMLRAYF.

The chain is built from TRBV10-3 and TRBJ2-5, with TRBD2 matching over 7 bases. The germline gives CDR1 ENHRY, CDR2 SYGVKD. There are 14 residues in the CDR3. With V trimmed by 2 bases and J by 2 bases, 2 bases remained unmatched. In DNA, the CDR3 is TGTGCCATCAGTGAGGGGACTAATCAAGAGACCCAGTACTTC. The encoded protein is CAISEGTNQETQYF.

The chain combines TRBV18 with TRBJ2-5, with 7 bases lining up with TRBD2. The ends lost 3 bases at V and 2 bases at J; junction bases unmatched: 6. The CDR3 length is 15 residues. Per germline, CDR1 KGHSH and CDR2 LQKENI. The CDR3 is CASSPRGTTQETQYF. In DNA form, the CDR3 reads TGTGCCAGCTCACCTCGGGGGACTACACAAGAGACCCAGTACTTC. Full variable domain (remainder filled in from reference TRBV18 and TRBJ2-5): NAGVMQNPRHLVRRRGQEARLRCSPMKGHSHVYWYRQLPEEGLKFMVYLQKENIIDESGMPKERFSAEFPKEGPSILRIQQVVRGDSAAYFCASSPRGTTQETQYFGPGTRLLVL.

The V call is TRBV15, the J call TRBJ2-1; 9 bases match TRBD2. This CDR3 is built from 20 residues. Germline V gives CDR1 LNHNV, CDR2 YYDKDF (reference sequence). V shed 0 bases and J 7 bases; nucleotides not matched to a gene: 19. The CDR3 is CATSREAGFSQASGKNEQFF. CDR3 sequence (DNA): TGTGCCACCAGCAGAGAGGCAGGATTTTCCCAGGCTAGCGGGAAGAATGAGCAGTTCTTC.

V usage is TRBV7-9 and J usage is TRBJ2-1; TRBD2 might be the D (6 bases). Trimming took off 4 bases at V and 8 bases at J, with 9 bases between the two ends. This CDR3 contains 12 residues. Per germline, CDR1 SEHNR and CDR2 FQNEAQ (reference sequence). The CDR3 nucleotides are TGTGCCAGCAGCTCCCGGGGGTATGAGCAGTTCTTC. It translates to CASSSRGYEQFF.

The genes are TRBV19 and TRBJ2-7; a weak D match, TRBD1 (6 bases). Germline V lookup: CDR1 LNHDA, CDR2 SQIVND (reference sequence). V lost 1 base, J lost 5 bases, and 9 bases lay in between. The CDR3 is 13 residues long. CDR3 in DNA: TGTGCCAGTAGTATAGTACAGGGCCACGAGCAGTACTTC. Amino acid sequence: CASSIVQGHEQYF.

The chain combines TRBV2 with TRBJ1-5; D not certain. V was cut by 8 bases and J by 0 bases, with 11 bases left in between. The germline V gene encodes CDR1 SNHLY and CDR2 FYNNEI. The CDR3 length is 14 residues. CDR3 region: CASGADYSNQPQHF. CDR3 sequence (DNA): TGTGCCAGCGGAGCTGACTATAGCAATCAGCCCCAGCATTTT.

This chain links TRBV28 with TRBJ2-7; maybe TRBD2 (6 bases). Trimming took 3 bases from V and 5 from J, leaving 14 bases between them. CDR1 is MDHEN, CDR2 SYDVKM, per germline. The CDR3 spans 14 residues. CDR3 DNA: TGTGCCAGCAGTTTGTTGGGGGGTCCGGACGAGCAGTACTTC. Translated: CASSLLGGPDEQYF.

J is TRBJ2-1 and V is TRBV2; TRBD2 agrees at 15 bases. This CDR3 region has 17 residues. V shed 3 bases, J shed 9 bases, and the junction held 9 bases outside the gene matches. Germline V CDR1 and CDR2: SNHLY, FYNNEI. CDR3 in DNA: TGTGCCAGCAGTGACGGTTGGGGGACTAGCGGGAGGAGTGAGCAGTTCTTC. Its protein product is CASSDGWGTSGRSEQFF.

The CDR3 loop reads CASKGGVGTGGFREQYF. CDR3 coding DNA: TGTGCCAGCAAGGGAGGGGTAGGAACAGGGGGGTTCCGGGAGCAGTACTTC. V usage is TRBV2 and J usage is TRBJ2-7, with D perhaps matching TRBD1 (8 bases). With 7 bases removed from V and 7 bases from J, the gap between germline ends came to 29 bases. The CDR3 loop spans 17 amino acids. Germline CDR1 reads SNHLY; CDR2 reads FYNNEI.

CDR3 bases: TGTGCCAGCAGTCGTCTTAGACAGGGGAGGGCCGAGCAGTACTTC. It encodes CASSRLRQGRAEQYF. The chain combines TRBV7-2 with TRBJ2-7; tentatively, D is TRBD1 (8 bases). CDR1 and CDR2 (germline): SGHTA, FQGNSA. The CDR3 loop spans 15 amino acids. Trimming shortened V by 6 bases and J by 6 bases, and 21 bases separated the two germline ends.

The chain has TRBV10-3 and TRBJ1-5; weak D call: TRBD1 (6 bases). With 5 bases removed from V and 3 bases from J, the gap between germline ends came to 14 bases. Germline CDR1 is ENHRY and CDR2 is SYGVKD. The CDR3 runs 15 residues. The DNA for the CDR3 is TGTGCCATCAGTAGGTCAGGGACATCCAATCAGCCCCAGCATTTT. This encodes CAISRSGTSNQPQHF.

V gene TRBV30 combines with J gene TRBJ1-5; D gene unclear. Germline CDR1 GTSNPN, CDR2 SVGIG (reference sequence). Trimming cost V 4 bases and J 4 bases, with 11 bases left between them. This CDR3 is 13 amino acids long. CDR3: CAWTPGFNQPQHF. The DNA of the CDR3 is TGTGCCTGGACCCCGGGGTTTAATCAGCCCCAGCATTTT. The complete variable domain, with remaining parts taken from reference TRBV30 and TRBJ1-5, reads SQTIHQWPATLVQPVGSPLSLECTVEGTSNPNLYWYRQAAGRGLQLLFYSVGIGQISSEVPQNLSASRPQDRQFILSSKKLLLSDSGFYLCAWTPGFNQPQHFGDGTRLSIL.

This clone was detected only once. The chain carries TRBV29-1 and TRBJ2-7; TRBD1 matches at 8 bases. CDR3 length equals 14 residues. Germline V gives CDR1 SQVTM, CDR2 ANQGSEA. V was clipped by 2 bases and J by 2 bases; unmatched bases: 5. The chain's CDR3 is CSVETRTGPYEQYF. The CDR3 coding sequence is TGCAGCGTTGAAACCCGGACAGGGCCCTACGAGCAGTACTTC.

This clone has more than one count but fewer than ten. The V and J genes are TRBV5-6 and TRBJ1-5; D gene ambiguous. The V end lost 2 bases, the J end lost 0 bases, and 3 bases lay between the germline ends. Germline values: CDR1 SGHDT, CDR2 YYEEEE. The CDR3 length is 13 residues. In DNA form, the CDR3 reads TGTGCCAGCAGCTTATATAGCAATCAGCCCCAGCATTTT. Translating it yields CASSLYSNQPQHF. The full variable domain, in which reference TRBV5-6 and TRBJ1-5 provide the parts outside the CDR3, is DAGVTQSPTHLIKTRGQQVTLRCSPKSGHDTVSWYQQALGQGPQFIFQYYEEEERQRGNFPDRFSGHQFPNYSSELNVNALLLGDSALYLCASSLYSNQPQHFGDGTRLSIL.

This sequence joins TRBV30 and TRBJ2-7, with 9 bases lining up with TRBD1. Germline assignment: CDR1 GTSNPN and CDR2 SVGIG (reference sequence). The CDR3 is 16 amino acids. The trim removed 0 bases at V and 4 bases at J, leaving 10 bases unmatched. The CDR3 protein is CAWSVPYRGPEYEQYF. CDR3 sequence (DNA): TGTGCCTGGAGTGTACCCTACAGGGGGCCGGAATACGAGCAGTACTTC.

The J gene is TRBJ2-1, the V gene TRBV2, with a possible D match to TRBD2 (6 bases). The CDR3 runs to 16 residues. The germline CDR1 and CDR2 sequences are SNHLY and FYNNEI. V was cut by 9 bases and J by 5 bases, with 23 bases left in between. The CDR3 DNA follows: TGTGCCAGATCCAGCCTAGGAGGGCCGTTTAACAATGAGCAGTTCTTC. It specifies CARSSLGGPFNNEQFF.

In nucleotides, the CDR3 is TGTGCCAGCAGTTACTCGAACAGGGGCTACGAGCAGTACTTC. It codes for CASSYSNRGYEQYF. The chain combines TRBV6-6 with TRBJ2-7; 7 bases line up with TRBD1. V was pared by 0 bases and J by 3 bases, with 2 bases of the junction left unmatched. This CDR3 contains 14 residues. Germline values: CDR1 MNHNY, CDR2 SVGAGI (reference sequence).

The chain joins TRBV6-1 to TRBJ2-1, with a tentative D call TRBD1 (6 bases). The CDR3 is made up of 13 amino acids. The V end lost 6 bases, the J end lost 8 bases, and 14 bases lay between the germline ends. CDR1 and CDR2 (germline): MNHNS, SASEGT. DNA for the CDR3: TGTGCCAGCAGACCCTACAGGGTCTATGAGCAGTTCTTC. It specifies CASRPYRVYEQFF.

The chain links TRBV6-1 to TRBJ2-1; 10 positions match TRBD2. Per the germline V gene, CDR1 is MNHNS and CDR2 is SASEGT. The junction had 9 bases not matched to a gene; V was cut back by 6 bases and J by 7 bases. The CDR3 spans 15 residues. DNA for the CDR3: TGTGCCAGCAGATCCCTAGCGGGAGCCCAGAATGAGCAGTTCTTC. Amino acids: CASRSLAGAQNEQFF.